Below, 8 T cell receptor beta chains from the same sample are listed, as sequenced in a study of blood T cell repertoires in COVID-19. The table came from immunoSEQ multiplex PCR; TCRdb's copy has only in-frame clones and leaves some out. The profile shows fewer than 300,000 clones, approximately 77% of them singletons. The sequenced material came from peripheral blood. These TCRs come from a woman under 30 with acute or convalescent COVID-19.

The chain uses TRBV6-2 or TRBV6-3 and TRBJ1-6, with 9 bases matching TRBD1. CDR3 length: 16 amino acids. Germline V CDR1 and CDR2: MNHEY, SVGEGT. V gave up 0 bases and J gave up 8 bases; unmatched junction bases: 5. CDR3 nucleotide sequence: TGTGCCAGCAGTTACTCGAGCGGGACAGGGTATTCACCCCTCCACTTT. Translated: CASSYSSGTGYSPLHF.

V usage is TRBV7-2 and J usage is TRBJ1-4; no reliable D call. Germline V gives CDR1 SGHTA, CDR2 FQGNSA. The CDR3 length is 14 residues. Trimming pared 4 bases from V and 6 bases from J, leaving 12 bases between. CDR3 sequence (DNA): TGTGCCAGCAGCTCCGGGTTTCTGGATGAAAAACTGTTTTTT. Protein product: CASSSGFLDEKLFF.

The V call is TRBV7-9, the J call TRBJ2-7; TRBD2 matches at 7 bases. After removal of 1 base from V and 6 bases from J, the junction contained 12 bases not matched to a gene. The CDR3 runs to 16 residues. Germline values: CDR1 SEHNR, CDR2 FQNEAQ (reference sequence). CDR3 in amino acids: CASSLDYRDYLAEQYF. The CDR3 DNA is TGTGCCAGCAGCTTAGATTATCGGGACTACCTTGCCGAGCAGTACTTC.

This sequence joins TRBV2 and TRBJ2-3; 12 nucleotides match TRBD2. V dropped 4 bases and J dropped 4; count of bases not matched to a gene: 6. The CDR3 is 16 residues long. Germline loops: CDR1 SNHLY, CDR2 FYNNEI. The CDR3 is CASSVPSGRAPDTQYF. The CDR3, as DNA: TGTGCCAGCAGTGTCCCTAGCGGGAGGGCCCCAGATACGCAGTATTTT.

The chain is built from TRBV5-1 and TRBJ2-1; TRBD2 aligns across 8 bases. The trim removed 1 base at V and 5 bases at J, leaving 8 bases unmatched. CDR1 is SGHRS and CDR2 is YFSETQ in the germline V gene. This CDR3 spans 16 amino acids. The CDR3 region has the DNA TGCGCCAGCAGCTTGACTAGCGGAGGGGGGAACAATGAGCAGTTCTTC. Residues: CASSLTSGGGNNEQFF.

The chain employs TRBV11-2 and TRBJ1-6; the D is unclear. CDR1 is SGHAT and CDR2 is FQNNGV in the germline V gene. The CDR3 is 14 amino acids. V dropped 1 base and J dropped 7 bases, with 8 bases sitting between them. CDR3 region: CASSLGTSNSPLHF. DNA for the CDR3: TGTGCCAGCAGCTTAGGAACATCCAATTCACCCCTCCACTTT. The entire variable domain, with the rest obtained from reference TRBV11-2 and TRBJ1-6, is as follows: EAGVAQSPRYKIIEKRQSVAFWCNPISGHATLYWYQQILGQGPKLLIQFQNNGVVDDSQLPKDRFSAERLKGVDSTLKIQPAKLEDSAVYLCASSLGTSNSPLHFGNGTRLTVT.

The J gene is TRBJ1-5, the V gene TRBV4-1; D is unresolved. The CDR3 has 15 amino acids. V was clipped by 4 bases and J by 7 bases, with 17 bases between them. Germline V lookup: CDR1 MGHRA, CDR2 YSYEKL. The CDR3 bases are TGCGCCAGCAGCCCGCTCGGCGGGGAACAACAGCCCCAGCATTTT. Translating gives CASSPLGGEQQPQHF.

The chain combines TRBV13 with TRBJ2-5; 7 bases match TRBD1. Germline CDR1 is PRHDT and CDR2 is FYEKMQ (reference sequence). Unmatched junction bases numbered 11, after V lost 0 bases and J lost 7 bases. The CDR3 is made up of 16 amino acids. CDR3 sequence (DNA): TGTGCCAGCAGCTTAGGTAGACAGGGTTCACGAGGGACCCAGTACTTC. It translates to CASSLGRQGSRGTQYF.